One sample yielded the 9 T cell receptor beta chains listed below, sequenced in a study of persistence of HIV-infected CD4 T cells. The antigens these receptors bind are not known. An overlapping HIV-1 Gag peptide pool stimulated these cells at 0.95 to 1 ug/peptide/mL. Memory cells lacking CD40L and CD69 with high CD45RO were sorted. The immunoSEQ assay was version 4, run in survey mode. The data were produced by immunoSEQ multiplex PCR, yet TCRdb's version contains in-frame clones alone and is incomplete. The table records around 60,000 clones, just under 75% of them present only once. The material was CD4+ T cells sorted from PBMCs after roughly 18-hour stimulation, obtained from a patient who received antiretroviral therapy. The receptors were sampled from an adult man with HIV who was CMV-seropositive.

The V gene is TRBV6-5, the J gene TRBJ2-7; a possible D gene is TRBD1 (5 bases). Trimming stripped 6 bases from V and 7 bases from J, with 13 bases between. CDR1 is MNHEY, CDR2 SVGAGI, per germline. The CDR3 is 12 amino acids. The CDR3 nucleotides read TGTGCCAGCAGAAGCAGGGTAAGGGAGCAGTACTTC. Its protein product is CASRSRVREQYF.

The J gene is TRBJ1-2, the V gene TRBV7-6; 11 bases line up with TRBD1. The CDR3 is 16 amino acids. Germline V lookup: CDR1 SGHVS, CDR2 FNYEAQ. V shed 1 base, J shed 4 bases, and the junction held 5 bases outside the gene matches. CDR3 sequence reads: CASSLDGTGGGYGYTF. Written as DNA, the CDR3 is TGTGCCAGCAGCTTAGATGGGACAGGGGGAGGCTATGGCTACACCTTC.

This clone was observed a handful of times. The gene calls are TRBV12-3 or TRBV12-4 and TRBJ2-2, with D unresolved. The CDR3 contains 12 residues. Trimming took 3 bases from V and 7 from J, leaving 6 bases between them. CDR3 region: CASSLTGGELFF. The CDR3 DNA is TGTGCCAGCAGTTTGACCGGCGGGGAGCTGTTTTTT.

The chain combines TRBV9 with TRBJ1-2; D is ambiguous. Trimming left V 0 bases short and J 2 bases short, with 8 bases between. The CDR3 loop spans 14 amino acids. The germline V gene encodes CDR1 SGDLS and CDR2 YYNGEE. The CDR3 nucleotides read TGTGCCAGCAGCGTAGCCCCCGAGAACTATGGCTACACCTTC. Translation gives CASSVAPENYGYTF.

CDR3 residues: CASSKTGNQPQHF. In DNA, the CDR3 is TGTGCCAGCAGTAAAACGGGCAATCAGCCCCAGCATTTT. V and J are TRBV2 and TRBJ1-5, with D unclear. Germline CDR1 and CDR2: SNHLY and FYNNEI. The CDR3 length is 13 residues. V gave up 5 bases and J gave up 2 bases, with 7 bases separating them.

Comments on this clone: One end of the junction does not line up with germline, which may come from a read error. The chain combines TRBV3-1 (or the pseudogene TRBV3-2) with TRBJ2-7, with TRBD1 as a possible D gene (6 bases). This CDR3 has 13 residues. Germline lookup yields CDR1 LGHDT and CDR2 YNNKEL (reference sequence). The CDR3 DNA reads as TGTGCCAGCAGCCCCTCCAGGGGCTCGATTGTGAACTTC. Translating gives CASSPSRGSIVNF.

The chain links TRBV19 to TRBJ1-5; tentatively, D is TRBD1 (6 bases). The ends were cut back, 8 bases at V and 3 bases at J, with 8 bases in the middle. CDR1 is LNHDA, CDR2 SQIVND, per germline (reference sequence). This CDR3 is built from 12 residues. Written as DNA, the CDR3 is TGTGCCAGTCACAGGGACAATCAGCCCCAGCATTTT. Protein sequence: CASHRDNQPQHF.

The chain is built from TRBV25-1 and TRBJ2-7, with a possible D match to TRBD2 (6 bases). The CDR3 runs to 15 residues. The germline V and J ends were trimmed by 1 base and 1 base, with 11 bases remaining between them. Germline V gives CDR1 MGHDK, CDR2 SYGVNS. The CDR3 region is CASSELGGSSYEQYF. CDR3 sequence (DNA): TGTGCCAGCAGTGAATTAGGAGGGTCTTCCTACGAGCAGTACTTC.

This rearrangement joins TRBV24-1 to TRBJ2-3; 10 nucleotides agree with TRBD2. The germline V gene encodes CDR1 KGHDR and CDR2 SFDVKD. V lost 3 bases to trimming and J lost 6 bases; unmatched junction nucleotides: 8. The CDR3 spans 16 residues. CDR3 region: CATSDPTAGGPDTQYF. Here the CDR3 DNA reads TGTGCCACCAGTGATCCCACAGCGGGGGGGCCCGATACGCAGTATTTT.